Reported below is one T cell receptor beta chain. The source of the sample is a study of shared clonotypes between healthy human individuals. Background on the study: Ranging from 18 to 49 in age, donors were a couple of women and a few men.

Assay execution proceeded at the deep level. Some clones are missing from TCRdb's copy, which holds only in-frame ones; the method was immunoSEQ multiplex PCR. The sample includes about 470,000 clones, 75% to 85% of them seen just once. Germline V CDR1 and CDR2: SGHAT, FQNNGV. This CDR3 is built from 14 residues. Trimming removed 5 bases at V and 3 bases at J, with 11 bases between. This chain connects TRBV11-2 to TRBJ1-3, with D hard to call. The TCR was taken from a middle-aged woman in good health. Some clones in this sample may be carry-over from other donors' samples. The sequenced sample was PBMCs. This chain's CDR3 is CASSLGGLGNTIYF. The CDR3, as DNA: TGTGCCAGCAGCCTCGGAGGTCTTGGAAACACCATATATTTT.